This T cell receptor (beta chain) comes out of a study of blood T cell repertoires in COVID-19 (dated by TCRdb to 2018 to 2020). Regarding the study in general: Samples covering the acute and convalescent phases of COVID-19 were provided by collaborators in the United States, Italy and Spain. The material from the prospective study consisted of cDNA or gDNA derived from T cells, B-cell-depleted T cells, or PBMCs. Subjects who had been exposed to COVID-19, were actively infected with it, or had recovered from it provided the deeply sampled blood TCRbeta repertoires that made up the dataset. The repertoires were made available in a free public database intended to serve as a resource for research on the immune response to SARS-CoV-2. The samples were drawn from two sources: the first 160 participants of the ongoing ImmuneRACE study, and 1,000 to 1,500 subjects contributed by 6 global collaborators. Nearly every sample came with metadata listing a de-identified subject ID, COVID-19 status, age in years and sex. Where available, HLA class I and class II types were obtained from metadata supplied by the sample provider rather than from assay-based typing.

The immunoSEQ Assay, a bias-controlled multiplex PCR, was used to amplify TCRbeta CDR3 regions from genomic DNA. As for the authors' bioinformatics: Within the assay, amplification of reference gene primers was used to estimate how many nucleated cells each sample contained. To quantify the absolute abundance of each unique TCRbeta CDR3 rearrangement, sequence reads were collapsed and filtered. For each sample, productive Simpson clonality was calculated by taking the square root of Simpson's diversity index across productive rearrangements. The table comes from immuneACCESS by way of TCRdb, which keeps in-frame sequences with V and J called. Part of the clones is missing from these tables; in studies checked, under half for an unresolved V gene and the rest for unknown reasons. V, J and clone size reflect that table, while D and trimming were determined from the DNA. The sample table contains around 300,000 clones; only one count was recorded for 89% of them. The ten largest clones represent roughly 0.96% of the sample.

Comments on this clone: The specificity of this receptor is unknown. No much larger clone is present one base from it, and per-base qualities are unavailable. This CDR3 is also generated by other DNA sequences in the sample.

Another Seattle source contributed samples from volunteer blood donors who had recovered from COVID-19. The collaborating institutions used their own protocols to collect whole blood in K2EDTA tubes. Collaborator samples were shipped for TCRbeta analysis as frozen whole blood, isolated PBMCs, or DNA extracted from either sample type. Study-wide findings and limitations: The amount of clinical and demographic metadata varied by source and participant and was provided uncurated.

Sequenced material: peripheral blood. The sequence was collected from a woman in her thirties or forties who had recovered from COVID-19.

The DNA sequence follows: TGCGCCAGCAGCTCAGGACAGGGGAACACTGAAGCTTTCTTT. Its translation is CASSSGQGNTEAFF. The V gene is TRBV5-1 and the J gene is TRBJ1-1; 8 bases in the junction line up with TRBD1. Looking up the germline V gene yields CDR1 SGHRS and CDR2 YFSETQ. There are 14 amino acids in the CDR3, from cysteine to phenylalanine inclusive. CDR3 DNA only is kept here, 42 bases in frame from base 1. The V end gives up 3 bases and the J end 1 base, leaving 2 bases in the junction not matched to a gene. Extended through the reference TRBV5-1 and TRBJ1-1 proteins, this CDR3 yields the full variable domain: KAGVTQTPRYLIKTRGQQVTLSCSPISGHRSVSWYQQTPGQGLQFLFEYFSETQRNKGNFPGRFSGRQFSNSRSEMNVSTLELGDSALYLCASSSGQGNTEAFFGQGTRLTVV.